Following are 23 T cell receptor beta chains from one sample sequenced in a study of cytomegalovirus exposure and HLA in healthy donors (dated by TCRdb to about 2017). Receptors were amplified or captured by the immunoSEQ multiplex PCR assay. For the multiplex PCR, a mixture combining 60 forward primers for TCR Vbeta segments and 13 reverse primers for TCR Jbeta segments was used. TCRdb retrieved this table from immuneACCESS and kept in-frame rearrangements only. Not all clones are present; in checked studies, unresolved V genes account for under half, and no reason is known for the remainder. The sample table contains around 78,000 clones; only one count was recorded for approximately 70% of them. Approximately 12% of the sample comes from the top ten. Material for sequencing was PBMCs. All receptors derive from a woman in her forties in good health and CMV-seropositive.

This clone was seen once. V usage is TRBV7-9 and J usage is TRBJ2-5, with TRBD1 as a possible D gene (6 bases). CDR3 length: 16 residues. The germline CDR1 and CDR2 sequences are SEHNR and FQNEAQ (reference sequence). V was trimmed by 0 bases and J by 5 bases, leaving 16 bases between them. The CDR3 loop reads CASSLAQGRGRETQYF. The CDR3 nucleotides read TGTGCCAGCAGCTTAGCGCAGGGCAGGGGTCGGGAGACCCAGTACTTC. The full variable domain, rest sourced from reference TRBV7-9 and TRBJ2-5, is DTGVSQNPRHKITKRGQNVTFRCDPISEHNRLYWYRQTLGQGPEFLTYFQNEAQLEKSRLLSDRFSAERPKGSFSTLEIQRTEQGDSAMYLCASSLAQGRGRETQYFGPGTRLLVL.

The CDR3 bases are TGTGCCAGCAGACTGACATCCGGTACAGCTTTCTTT. Translating gives CASRLTSGTAFF. The chain carries TRBV6-1 and TRBJ1-1; unclear D gene. Germline values: CDR1 MNHNS, CDR2 SASEGT. The CDR3 has 12 residues. V lost 6 bases, J lost 10 bases, and 15 bases lay in between.

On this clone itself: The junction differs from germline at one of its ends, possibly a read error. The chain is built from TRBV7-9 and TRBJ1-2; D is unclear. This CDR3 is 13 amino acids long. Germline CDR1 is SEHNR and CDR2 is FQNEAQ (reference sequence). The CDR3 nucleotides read TGTTCCAGCAGCCCGGAGGACAACTATGGCTACACCTTC. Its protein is CSSSPEDNYGYTF.

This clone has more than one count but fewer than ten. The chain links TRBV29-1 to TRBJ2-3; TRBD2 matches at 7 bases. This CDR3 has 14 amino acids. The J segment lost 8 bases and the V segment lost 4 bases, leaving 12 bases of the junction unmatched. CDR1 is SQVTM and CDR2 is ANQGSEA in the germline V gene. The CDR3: CSVGRGVGVGTQYF. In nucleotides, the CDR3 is TGCAGCGTTGGACGGGGGGTGGGGGTCGGTACGCAGTATTTT.

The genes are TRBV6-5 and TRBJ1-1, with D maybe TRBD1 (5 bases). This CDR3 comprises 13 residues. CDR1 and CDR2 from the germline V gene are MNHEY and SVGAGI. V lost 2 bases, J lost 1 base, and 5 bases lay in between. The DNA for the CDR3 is TGTGCCAGCAGTTACACAGGGAACACTGAAGCTTTCTTT. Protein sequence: CASSYTGNTEAFF.

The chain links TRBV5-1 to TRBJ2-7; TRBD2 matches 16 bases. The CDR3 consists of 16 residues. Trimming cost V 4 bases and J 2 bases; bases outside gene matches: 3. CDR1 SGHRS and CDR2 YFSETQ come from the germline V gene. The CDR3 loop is CASSLGTSGRAYEQYF. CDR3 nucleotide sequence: TGCGCCAGCAGCCTCGGGACTAGCGGGAGGGCCTACGAGCAGTACTTC.

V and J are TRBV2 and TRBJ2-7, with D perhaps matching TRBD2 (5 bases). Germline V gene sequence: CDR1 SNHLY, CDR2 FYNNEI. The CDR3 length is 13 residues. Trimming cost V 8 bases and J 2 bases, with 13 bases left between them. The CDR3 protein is CASGRDYTYEQYF. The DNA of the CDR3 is TGTGCCAGCGGACGAGACTACACCTACGAGCAGTACTTC. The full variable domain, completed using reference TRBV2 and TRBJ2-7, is EPEVTQTPSHQVTQMGQEVILRCVPISNHLYFYWYRQILGQKVEFLVSFYNNEISEKSEIFDDQFSVERPDGSNFTLKIRSTKLEDSAMYFCASGRDYTYEQYFGPGTRLTVT.

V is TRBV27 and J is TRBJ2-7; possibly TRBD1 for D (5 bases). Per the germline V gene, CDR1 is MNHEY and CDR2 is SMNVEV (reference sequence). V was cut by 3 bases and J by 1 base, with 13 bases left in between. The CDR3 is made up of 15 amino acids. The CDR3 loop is CASSFRGEVSYEQYF. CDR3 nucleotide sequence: TGTGCCAGCAGTTTTAGGGGTGAGGTATCCTACGAGCAGTACTTC.

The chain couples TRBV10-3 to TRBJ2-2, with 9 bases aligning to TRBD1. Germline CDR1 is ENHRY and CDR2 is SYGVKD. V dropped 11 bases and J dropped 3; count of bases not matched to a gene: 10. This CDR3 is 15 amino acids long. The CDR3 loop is CASSLRQGDTGELFF. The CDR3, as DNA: TGTGCCTCATCTCTCAGACAGGGGGACACCGGGGAGCTGTTTTTT.

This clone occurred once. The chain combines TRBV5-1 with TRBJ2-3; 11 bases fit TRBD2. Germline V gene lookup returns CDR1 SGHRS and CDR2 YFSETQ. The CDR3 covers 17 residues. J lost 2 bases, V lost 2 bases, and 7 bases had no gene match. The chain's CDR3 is CASSFLTTSGVTDTQYF. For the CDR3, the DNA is TGCGCCAGCAGCTTCCTAACGACTAGCGGGGTCACAGATACGCAGTATTTT.

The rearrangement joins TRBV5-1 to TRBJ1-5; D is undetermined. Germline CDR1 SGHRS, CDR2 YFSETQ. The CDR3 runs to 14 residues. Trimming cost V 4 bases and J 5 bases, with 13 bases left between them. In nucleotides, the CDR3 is TGCGCCAGCAGCCCCGGGGAACAGTATCAGCCCCAGCATTTT. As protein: CASSPGEQYQPQHF.

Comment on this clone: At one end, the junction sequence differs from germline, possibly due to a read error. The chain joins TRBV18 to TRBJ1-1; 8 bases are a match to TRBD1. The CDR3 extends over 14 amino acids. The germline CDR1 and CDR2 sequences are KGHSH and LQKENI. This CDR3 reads CASSPQGEGTEAFF. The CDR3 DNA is TGTGCCAGCTCGCCACAGGGGGAGGGCACTGAAGCTTTCTTT.

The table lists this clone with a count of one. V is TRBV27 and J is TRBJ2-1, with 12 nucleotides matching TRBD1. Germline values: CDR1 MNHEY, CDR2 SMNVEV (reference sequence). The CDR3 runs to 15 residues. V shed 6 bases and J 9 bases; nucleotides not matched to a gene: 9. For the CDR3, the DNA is TGTGCCAGCAGCGCTCCGGGACAGGGGGCTCTTGAGCAGTTCTTC. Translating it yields CASSAPGQGALEQFF.

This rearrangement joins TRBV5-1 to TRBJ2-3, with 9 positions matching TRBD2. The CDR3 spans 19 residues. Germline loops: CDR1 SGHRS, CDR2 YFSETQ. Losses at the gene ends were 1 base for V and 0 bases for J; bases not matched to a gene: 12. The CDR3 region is CASSLSTSGSGTSTDTQYF. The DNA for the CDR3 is TGCGCCAGCAGCTTGAGCACTAGCGGGTCTGGGACTAGCACAGATACGCAGTATTTT.

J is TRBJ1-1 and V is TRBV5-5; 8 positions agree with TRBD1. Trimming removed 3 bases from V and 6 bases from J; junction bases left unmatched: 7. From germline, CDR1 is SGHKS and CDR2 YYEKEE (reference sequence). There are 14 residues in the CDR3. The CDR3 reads CASSSTTGAPEAFF. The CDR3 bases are TGTGCCAGCAGCTCTACGACAGGGGCCCCTGAAGCTTTCTTT.

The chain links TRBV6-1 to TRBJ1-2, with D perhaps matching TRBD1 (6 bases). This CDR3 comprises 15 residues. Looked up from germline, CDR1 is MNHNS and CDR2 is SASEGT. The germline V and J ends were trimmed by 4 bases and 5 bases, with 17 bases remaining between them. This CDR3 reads CASSGGGGAEYGYTF. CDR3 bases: TGTGCCAGCAGTGGGGGTGGGGGGGCGGAGTATGGCTACACCTTC.

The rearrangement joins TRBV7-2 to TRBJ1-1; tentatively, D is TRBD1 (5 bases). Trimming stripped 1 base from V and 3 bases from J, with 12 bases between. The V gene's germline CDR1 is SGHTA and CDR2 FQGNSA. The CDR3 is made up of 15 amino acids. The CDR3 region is CASSLVMGRDTEAFF. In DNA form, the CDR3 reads TGTGCCAGCAGCTTAGTTATGGGCAGGGACACTGAAGCTTTCTTT.

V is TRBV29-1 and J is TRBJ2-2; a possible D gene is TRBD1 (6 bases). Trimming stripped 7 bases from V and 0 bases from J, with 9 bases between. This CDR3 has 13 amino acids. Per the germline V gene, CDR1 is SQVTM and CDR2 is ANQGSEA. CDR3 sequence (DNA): TGCAGCGCCGGGGACACGAACACCGGGGAGCTGTTTTTT. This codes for CSAGDTNTGELFF.

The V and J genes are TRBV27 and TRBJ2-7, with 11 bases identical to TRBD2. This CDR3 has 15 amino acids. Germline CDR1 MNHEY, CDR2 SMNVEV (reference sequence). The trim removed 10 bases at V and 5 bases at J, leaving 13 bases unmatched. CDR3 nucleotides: TGTGCCATCCGACGAATAACTAGCGGGAGCCACGAGCAGTACTTC. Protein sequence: CAIRRITSGSHEQYF.

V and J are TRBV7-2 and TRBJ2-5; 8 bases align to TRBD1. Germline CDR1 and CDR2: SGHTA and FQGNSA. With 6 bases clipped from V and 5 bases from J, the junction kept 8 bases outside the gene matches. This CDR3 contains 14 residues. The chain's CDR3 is CASRSGQGGETQYF. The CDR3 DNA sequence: TGTGCCAGCAGATCTGGACAGGGCGGGGAGACCCAGTACTTC.

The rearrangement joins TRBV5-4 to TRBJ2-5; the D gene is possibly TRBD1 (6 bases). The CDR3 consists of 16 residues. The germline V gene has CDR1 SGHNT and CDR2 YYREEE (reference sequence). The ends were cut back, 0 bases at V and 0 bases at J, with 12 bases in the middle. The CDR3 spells CASSLEQGTYQETQYF. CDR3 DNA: TGTGCCAGCAGCTTGGAACAGGGAACGTACCAAGAGACCCAGTACTTC.

The CDR3 DNA reads TGTGCCAGCTTCCGGACAGGGGACACCGGGGAGCTGTTTTTT. Its protein product is CASFRTGDTGELFF. The chain has TRBV18 and TRBJ2-2; 9 bases are shared with TRBD1. Germline V gives CDR1 KGHSH, CDR2 LQKENI. CDR3 size: 14 residues. Unmatched junction bases numbered 3, after V lost 7 bases and J lost 3 bases.

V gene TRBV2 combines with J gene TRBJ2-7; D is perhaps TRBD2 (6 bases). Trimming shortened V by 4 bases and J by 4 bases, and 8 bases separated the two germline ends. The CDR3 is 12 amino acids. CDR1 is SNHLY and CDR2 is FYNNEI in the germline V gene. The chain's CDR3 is CASSGGEYEQYF. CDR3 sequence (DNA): TGTGCCAGCAGTGGGGGGGAATACGAGCAGTACTTC.